These 4 T cell receptor beta chains share one sample of origin, sequenced in a study of breast tumors, draining lymph nodes, adjacent tissues. The lymph nodes were axillary draining lymph nodes from breast cancer patients. One entry per CDR3 protein results from TCRdb running MiXCR on the multiplex PCR reads. The sample contains 180,000 or so distinct CDR3 sequences, around 29% of which appear only once. Material for sequencing was axillary lymph node tissue. These receptors were collected from a female donor with breast cancer. Some clones in this sample may be carry-over from other donors' samples.

The rearrangement uses TRBV4-1 and TRBJ1-2, with 10 bases aligning to TRBD1. This CDR3 is built from 17 residues. CDR1 is MGHRA, CDR2 YSYEKL, per germline. V dropped 3 bases and J dropped 7; count of bases not matched to a gene: 14. The CDR3 coding sequence is TGCGCCAGCAGCCACTATAGGACAGGGGGGGCCGCGGGTGGCTACACCTTC. Encoded protein: CASSHYRTGGAAGGYTF.

This clonotype came up many times. The CDR3 DNA reads TGCGCCAGCAGCTTGGACGGGACAGGGTTCGAAAAACTGTTTTTT. Translating gives CASSLDGTGFEKLFF. V usage is TRBV5-1 and J usage is TRBJ1-4, with 9 bases matching TRBD1. The V gene's germline CDR1 is SGHRS and CDR2 YFSETQ. V lost 0 bases to trimming and J lost 8 bases; unmatched junction nucleotides: 5. CDR3 length equals 15 residues.

In this sample, this clonotype turned up many times. V usage is TRBV20-1 and J usage is TRBJ2-3, with a possible D match to TRBD2 (7 bases). The CDR3 totals 13 residues. Germline V lookup: CDR1 DFQATT, CDR2 SNEGSKA (reference sequence). Trimming pared 3 bases from V and 7 bases from J, leaving 14 bases between. In nucleotides, the CDR3 is TGCAGTGCTAGCGGGGGGCTTCACCATACGCAGTATTTT. Protein product: CSASGGLHHTQYF.

Ten or more counts support this clonotype. This chain joins TRBV5-4 and TRBJ1-4; 8 bases line up with TRBD1. This CDR3 has 16 amino acids. CDR1 is SGHNT, CDR2 YYREEE, per germline (reference sequence). Losses at the gene ends were 1 base for V and 8 bases for J; bases not matched to a gene: 10. The chain's CDR3 is CASSLTVGQGDEKLFF. The DNA for the CDR3 is TGTGCCAGCAGCTTGACGGTAGGACAGGGAGACGAAAAACTGTTTTTT. Complete variable domain (other parts from reference TRBV5-4 and TRBJ1-4): ETGVTQSPTHLIKTRGQQVTLRCSSQSGHNTVSWYQQALGQGPQFIFQYYREEENGRGNFPPRFSGLQFPNYSSELNVNALELDDSALYLCASSLTVGQGDEKLFFGSGTQLSVL.